A single sample gave rise to the 12 T cell receptor beta chains below, sequenced in a study of read filtering for tumor transcriptome and immune sequencing (dated by TCRdb to the early 2020s). The instrument given in TCRdb is Illumina HiSeq 4000. TCR libraries were built from about 370 ng RNA with the Immunoverse kit, using molecular barcoded adaptors covering alpha/delta and beta/gamma chains. TCRdb handled the public reads itself, with Q25 trimming in fastp and clone calling in MiXCR, and kept productive beta chains. Duplicate CDR3 protein sequences are folded into a single record with the most common DNA and genes. This sample holds 8,500 to 9,500 distinct CDR3 sequences; about a sixth were observed only once. Less than 30% of the sample is taken by the ten largest. The material sequenced was a population of CD138-negative cells sorted from bone marrow. This specimen's cell subset or site label, per the study, means: bone marrow mononuclear cells depleted of CD138+ plasma/myeloma cells by negative magnetic selection. The receptors originated from a donor aged 40 or over with multiple myeloma.

There are many counts of this clonotype. The rearrangement links TRBV11-2 to TRBJ2-5; TRBD2 agrees at 13 bases. This CDR3 comprises 23 residues. V trimming: 1 base; J trimming: 2 bases; junction bases outside the gene matches: 22. From germline, CDR1 is SGHAT and CDR2 FQNNGV. For the CDR3, the DNA is TGTGCCAGCAGCTTAGGGGCGGGACAAACACCGACGGAGGGACTAGCGGGACAAGAGACCCAGTACTTC. Its protein product is CASSLGAGQTPTEGLAGQETQYF.

This clonotype is termed medium-sized (0.01 to 0.1%). V is TRBV4-3 and J is TRBJ2-6; the D gene is possibly TRBD1 (6 bases). Trimming cost V 1 base and J 1 base, with 8 bases left between them. This CDR3 is 16 amino acids long. Germline-derived CDR1 and CDR2 are LGHNA and YSLEER. CDR3 in amino acids: CASSQGQGSGANVLTF. CDR3 DNA: TGCGCCAGCAGCCAAGGGCAGGGGTCTGGGGCCAACGTCCTGACTTTC.

This clonotype was picked up many times. The chain is built from TRBV28 and TRBJ2-3; D uncertain. Germline V CDR1 and CDR2: MDHEN, SYDVKM. The CDR3 is made up of 14 amino acids. With 5 bases removed from V and 4 bases from J, the gap between germline ends came to 13 bases. The CDR3 sequence: CASSQPHTPDTQYF. CDR3 sequence (DNA): TGTGCCAGCAGTCAGCCGCATACCCCAGATACGCAGTATTTT.

This clonotype was observed many times. The CDR3 region is CASSYTGRNYGYTF. The CDR3 nucleotides are TGTGCCAGCAGTTATACAGGGCGGAACTATGGCTACACCTTC. The V and J genes are TRBV6-2 or TRBV6-3 and TRBJ1-2; a weak D match, TRBD1 (6 bases). There are 14 residues in the CDR3. Germline CDR1 MNHEY, CDR2 SVGEGT. V lost 3 bases and J lost 2, with 10 bases in between.

This clonotype was seen only a few times. This likely stems from a read error, as it lies one base from a far larger clone. This chain links TRBV6-5 with TRBJ2-1, with D possibly called TRBD1 or TRBD2 (5 bases each). Germline CDR1 MNHEY, CDR2 SVGAGI. Trimming stripped 5 bases from V and 5 bases from J, with 19 bases between. This CDR3 is 16 amino acids long. CDR3 sequence reads: CASSAPRWQGDNEQFF. CDR3 DNA sequence: TGTGCCAGCAGTGCCCCAAGGTGGCAGGGAGACAATGAGCAGTTCTTC.

This clonotype was recorded many times. The rearrangement uses TRBV28 and TRBJ2-7, with 9 bases that match TRBD2. This CDR3 contains 15 residues. V dropped 5 bases and J dropped 5; count of bases not matched to a gene: 10. CDR1 is MDHEN and CDR2 is SYDVKM in the germline V gene. CDR3 bases: TGTGCCAGCAGTCAACCGGGACTAGCATCAGACGAGCAGTACTTC. Amino acids: CASSQPGLASDEQYF.

Details on this clonotype: The conserved phenylalanine or tryptophan is not found at the CDR3 terminus, so this likely reflects a read error. The chain carries TRBV7-2 and TRBJ2-1; 9 bases are a match to TRBD1. The germline gives CDR1 SGHTA, CDR2 FQGNSA. The CDR3 sequence is 15 residues long. CDR3 sequence (DNA): TGTGCCAGCAGCCCCGACAGGGGGGTATACAGTGAGCAGTTCTCC. Encoded protein: CASSPDRGVYSEQFS.

Regarding this clonotype: At one boundary the junction diverges from the germline segment, which might be a read error. The gene calls are TRBV28 and TRBJ1-1; D not certain. Per germline, CDR1 MDHEN and CDR2 SYDVKM. This CDR3 contains 14 residues. The CDR3 sequence: CASSFGDHDTEASF. As DNA, the CDR3 is TGTGCCAGCAGTTTTGGGGATCATGACACTGAAGCTTCCTTC.

Of note for this clonotype: This CDR3 fails to terminate in the conserved phenylalanine or tryptophan, so it likely reflects a read error. V is TRBV30 and J is TRBJ2-1; the match to TRBD2 covers 7 bases. The CDR3 is 15 amino acids. Germline lookup yields CDR1 GTSNPN and CDR2 SVGIG (reference sequence). CDR3 in DNA: TGTGCCTGGAGTATTTTAGCGGGCATGTACAATGCGCAGTTCCTC. This gives the protein CAWSILAGMYNAQFL.

Notes on this clonotype: A far larger clone differs by one base, so this is likely a read error. This chain uses TRBV12-3 or TRBV12-4 with TRBJ1-1, with D uncertain. The CDR3 runs 15 residues. The CDR3 nucleotides read TGTGCCAGCAGTCCCCGTGGGCAGCTGAACACTGACGCTTTCTTT. Protein product: CASSPRGQLNTDAFF.

This clonotype is classed as medium-sized. CDR3 in amino acids: CSVREGKLFF. The CDR3, as DNA: TGCAGCGTTAGAGAGGGAAAACTGTTTTTT. V is TRBV29-1 and J is TRBJ1-4; D not certain. This CDR3 is 10 amino acids long. The ends were cut back, 5 bases at V and 10 bases at J, with 8 bases in the middle. Germline V gene lookup returns CDR1 SQVTM and CDR2 ANQGSEA.

This clonotype was seen many times. The rearrangement joins TRBV7-8 to TRBJ2-7, with no clear D. The CDR3 runs to 14 residues. Trimming shortened V by 7 bases and J by 0 bases, and 13 bases separated the two germline ends. Germline lookup yields CDR1 SGHVS and CDR2 FQNEAQ. Written as DNA, the CDR3 is TGTGCCAGCACCCCAATCCCGAGCTCCTACGAGCAGTACTTC. This codes for CASTPIPSSYEQYF.